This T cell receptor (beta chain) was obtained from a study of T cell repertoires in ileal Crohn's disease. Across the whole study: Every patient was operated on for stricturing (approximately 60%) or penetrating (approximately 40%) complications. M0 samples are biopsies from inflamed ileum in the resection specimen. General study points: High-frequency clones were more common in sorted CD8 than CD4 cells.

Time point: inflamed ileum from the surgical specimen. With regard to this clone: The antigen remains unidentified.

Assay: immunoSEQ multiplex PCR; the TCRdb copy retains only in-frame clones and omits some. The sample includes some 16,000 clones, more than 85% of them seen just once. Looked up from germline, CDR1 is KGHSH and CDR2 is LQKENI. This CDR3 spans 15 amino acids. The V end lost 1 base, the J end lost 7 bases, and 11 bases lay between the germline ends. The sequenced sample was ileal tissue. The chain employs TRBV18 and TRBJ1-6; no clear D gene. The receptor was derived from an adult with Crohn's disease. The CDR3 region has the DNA TGTGCCAGCTCACCACGAGACGCAAGGAATTCACCCCTCCACTTT. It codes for CASSPRDARNSPLHF. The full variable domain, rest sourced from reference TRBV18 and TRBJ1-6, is NAGVMQNPRHLVRRRGQEARLRCSPMKGHSHVYWYRQLPEEGLKFMVYLQKENIIDESGMPKERFSAEFPKEGPSILRIQQVVRGDSAAYFCASSPRDARNSPLHFGNGTRLTVT.